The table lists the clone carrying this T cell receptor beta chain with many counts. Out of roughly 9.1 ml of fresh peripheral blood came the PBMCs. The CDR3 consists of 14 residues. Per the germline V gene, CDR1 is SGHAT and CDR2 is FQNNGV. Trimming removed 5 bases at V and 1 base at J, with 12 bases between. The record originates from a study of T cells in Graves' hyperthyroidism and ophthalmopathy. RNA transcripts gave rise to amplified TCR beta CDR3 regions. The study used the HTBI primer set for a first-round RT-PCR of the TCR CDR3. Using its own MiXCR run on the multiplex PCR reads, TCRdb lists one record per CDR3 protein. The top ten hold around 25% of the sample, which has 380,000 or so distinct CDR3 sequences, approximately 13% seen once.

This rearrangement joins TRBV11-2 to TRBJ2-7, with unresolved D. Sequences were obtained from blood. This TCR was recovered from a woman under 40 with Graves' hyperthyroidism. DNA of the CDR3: TGTGCCAGCAGCCCACCTTCACAGTCCTACGAGCAGTACTTC. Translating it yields CASSPPSQSYEQYF.